This TCR beta chain was observed in a study of T-cell reconstitution after alpha-beta-depleted transplantation in children. General study results and limits: There were reportedly several hundred expanded graft clones from which alpha-beta T cells came about two months after transplant.

The ends were cut back, 3 bases at V and 0 bases at J, with 8 bases in the middle. Looked up from germline, CDR1 is KGHDR and CDR2 is SFDVKD. This CDR3 has 15 amino acids. To note about this clonotype: Its antigen is still unknown.

Unique molecular identifiers were incorporated when the TCRbeta library was constructed. TCRdb redid the calling of the PCR reads with MiXCR, one entry per CDR3 protein. The sample has fewer than 750,000 distinct CDR3 sequences, more than 20% seen once; the top ten hold under 45%. The receptor comes from a boy under two years old with Wiskott-Aldrich syndrome, due to receive a stem cell transplant. Specimen: PBMCs, collected before TCRalphabeta/CD19-depleted stem cell transplant. The chain uses TRBV24-1 and TRBJ1-5; D not certain. CDR3 in amino acids: CATSDSAHSNQPQHF. CDR3 sequence (DNA): TGTGCCACCAGTGATAGCGCCCATAGCAATCAGCCCCAGCATTTT.